The 16 T cell receptor beta chains presented below share a single source sample, sequenced in a study of T cells in localized non-small cell lung cancer. Profiling relied on immunoSEQ multiplex PCR, and the TCRdb table lists in-frame clones only, not all of them. The sample yields roughly 23,000 clones, about 89% seen once. This specimen was peripheral blood, taken before any cancer treatment. These receptor sequences come from a male donor older than 55 with stage I lung adenocarcinoma.

CDR3 in amino acids: CASRLGQDYEKLFF. The CDR3 coding sequence is TGTGCCAGCAGGCTAGGACAGGATTATGAAAAACTGTTTTTT. This chain joins TRBV6-1 and TRBJ1-4; 7 nucleotides line up with TRBD1. The J segment lost 6 bases and the V segment lost 6 bases, leaving 7 bases of the junction unmatched. The CDR3 contains 14 residues. Germline V gene sequence: CDR1 MNHNS, CDR2 SASEGT.

V and J are TRBV9 and TRBJ2-6; no reliable D call. V shed 6 bases and J shed 4 bases, with 14 bases lying between them. The germline V gene has CDR1 SGDLS and CDR2 YYNGEE. The CDR3 is 15 amino acids. The CDR3 sequence is CASTLGVSGANVLTF. The CDR3 coding sequence is TGTGCCAGCACTTTAGGAGTTTCAGGGGCCAACGTCCTGACTTTC.

The chain is built from TRBV18 and TRBJ1-2; D is uncertain. V dropped 5 bases and J dropped 2 bases, with 12 bases sitting between them. CDR1 is KGHSH and CDR2 is LQKENI in the germline V gene. The CDR3 covers 14 residues. CDR3 coding DNA: TGTGCCAGCTCATCCCTACACGGAAACTATGGCTACACCTTC. It codes for CASSSLHGNYGYTF.

The CDR3 here is CASSSGQGQGEQYF. In nucleotides, the CDR3 is TGTGCCAGCAGCTCGGGACAGGGCCAGGGCGAGCAGTACTTC. The rearrangement joins TRBV7-2 to TRBJ2-7; 9 nucleotides align to TRBD1. The CDR3 consists of 14 residues. Germline loops: CDR1 SGHTA, CDR2 FQGNSA. The ends lost 4 bases at V and 6 bases at J; junction bases unmatched: 7.

The chain joins TRBV25-1 to TRBJ2-7; unclear D gene. V shed 4 bases and J shed 6 bases, with 16 bases lying between them. The CDR3 has 14 residues. Germline V gene lookup returns CDR1 MGHDK and CDR2 SYGVNS. CDR3 coding DNA: TGTGCCAGCAGTGGTGGGCAGCGATGGGCCGAGCAGTACTTC. This encodes CASSGGQRWAEQYF.

This chain uses TRBV27 with TRBJ2-7; D might be TRBD2 (6 bases). There are 16 residues in the CDR3. CDR1 and CDR2 (germline): MNHEY, SMNVEV (reference sequence). Trimming took off 5 bases at V and 3 bases at J, with 20 bases between the two ends. The CDR3 nucleotides are TGTGCCAGCAGTGCGGGTCGGGACTTAAGGGGCTACGAGCAGTACTTC. Amino acid sequence: CASSAGRDLRGYEQYF.

The chain employs TRBV30 and TRBJ2-1; TRBD1 matches 7 bases. V lost 0 bases and J lost 2; bases outside the gene matches: 4. Germline V CDR1 and CDR2: GTSNPN, SVGIG (reference sequence). CDR3 length: 15 amino acids. This CDR3 reads CAWSVLGQAYNEQFF. The CDR3 DNA is TGTGCCTGGAGTGTTTTAGGACAGGCCTACAATGAGCAGTTCTTC.

This clone was detected only a few times. This chain connects TRBV4-1 to TRBJ1-3, with D unclear. CDR3 length: 17 amino acids. Germline V gene sequence: CDR1 MGHRA, CDR2 YSYEKL. The V and J ends lost 1 base and 0 bases respectively, with 13 bases between them. CDR3 coding DNA: TGCGCCAGCAGCCAAGCCTCCGGAGCGTACTCTGGAAACACCATATATTTT. Translated: CASSQASGAYSGNTIYF.

The rearrangement links TRBV7-2 to TRBJ2-5; a weak D match, TRBD2 (6 bases). Per germline, CDR1 SGHTA and CDR2 FQGNSA. This CDR3 contains 14 residues. V was cut by 3 bases and J by 2 bases, with 10 bases left in between. The CDR3 is CASSFGGAQETQYF. The CDR3 DNA is TGTGCCAGCAGCTTCGGCGGGGCGCAAGAGACCCAGTACTTC.

The rearrangement links TRBV19 to TRBJ1-1; 7 bases fit TRBD1. CDR3 size: 15 residues. V lost 3 bases and J lost 1; bases outside the gene matches: 5. Germline V gene data show CDR1 as LNHDA and CDR2 as SQIVND (reference sequence). The CDR3 spells CASSMYAGGNTEAFF. The DNA for the CDR3 is TGTGCCAGTAGTATGTACGCAGGGGGGAACACTGAAGCTTTCTTT.

This clone was detected only once. J is TRBJ2-5 and V is TRBV5-4; TRBD1 aligns across 7 bases. This CDR3 is 13 amino acids long. Germline V gives CDR1 SGHNT, CDR2 YYREEE (reference sequence). J was trimmed by 2 bases and V by 3 bases; bases with no gene match: 1. The DNA of the CDR3 is TGTGCCAGCAGCTGGGACAGACAAGAGACCCAGTACTTC. Translated: CASSWDRQETQYF.

The genes are TRBV19 and TRBJ2-5; D is tentatively TRBD1 or TRBD2 (6 bases each). This CDR3 is built from 17 residues. The V gene lost 5 bases and the J gene lost 0 bases, with 19 bases spanning the gap. CDR1 is LNHDA, CDR2 SQIVND, per germline (reference sequence). The CDR3 DNA reads as TGTGCCAGTAGTCAGAGACAGGTCTTAGCGGACCAAGAGACCCAGTACTTC. It codes for CASSQRQVLADQETQYF.

The chain carries TRBV7-9 and TRBJ1-1; TRBD1 aligns across 8 bases. The CDR3 runs to 15 residues. J was trimmed by 6 bases and V by 5 bases; bases with no gene match: 11. Germline-derived CDR1 and CDR2 are SEHNR and FQNEAQ (reference sequence). The CDR3 sequence is CASSRRQGMSAEAFF. The CDR3 DNA is TGTGCCAGCAGCCGCCGACAGGGGATGAGCGCTGAAGCTTTCTTT.

The J gene is TRBJ2-5, the V gene TRBV7-6; D is uncertain. Germline V gene sequence: CDR1 SGHVS, CDR2 FNYEAQ. The V and J ends lost 1 base and 4 bases respectively, with 4 bases between them. This CDR3 region has 12 residues. The CDR3 DNA reads TGTGCCAGCAGCTTAGGTACAGAGACCCAGTACTTC. This gives the protein CASSLGTETQYF.

The chain combines TRBV10-3 with TRBJ2-3; 13 bases are a match to TRBD2. Losses at the gene ends were 4 bases for V and 2 bases for J; bases not matched to a gene: 6. Looked up from germline, CDR1 is ENHRY and CDR2 is SYGVKD. This CDR3 contains 17 residues. CDR3 DNA sequence: TGTGCCATCAGTGGACCCGGGACTAGCGGGGACACAGATACGCAGTATTTT. Translated, it gives CAISGPGTSGDTDTQYF.

This rearrangement joins TRBV10-3 to TRBJ2-1; tentative D call: TRBD1 (5 bases). CDR1 is ENHRY and CDR2 is SYGVKD in the germline V gene. The CDR3 has 14 residues. V lost 8 bases and J 0 bases, leaving 11 bases between the germline ends. CDR3 amino acids: CAIHDSSSYNEQFF. The CDR3 nucleotides are TGTGCCATCCACGACAGCAGCTCCTACAATGAGCAGTTCTTC.